One T cell receptor beta chain is described in this entry. Its target is unknown. Germline V gene data show CDR1 as SGHAT and CDR2 as FQDESV (reference sequence). The CDR3 is made up of 18 amino acids. V lost 5 bases and J 0 bases, leaving 22 bases between the germline ends. The sample's treatment: roughly ten-day PBMC culture with coronavirus spike peptide pools or control peptides (ViraFEST assay). Negative selection recovered the CD4+ T cells once they had spent more than eight days in culture. With the Oncomine TCR Beta short-read assay, DNA from cultured CD4+ T cells was sequenced. TCRdb re-called the PCR reads with MiXCR, one entry per CDR3 protein. The table shows about 4,200 distinct CDR3 sequences, with about a quarter occurring only once. These data belong to a study of vaccination and CD4 T cells after COVID-19. Turning to the study itself: Drawing of post-COVID samples took place a median about 94 days after diagnosis (range 35 to 161).

The sample taken for sequencing was CD4+ T cells from blood, cultured in vitro. This clonotype was obtained from a human donor who had recovered from COVID-19. The chain links TRBV11-1 to TRBJ1-1; D gene uncertain. CDR3 protein: CASSPGRAAQSLNTEAFF. CDR3 bases: TGTGCCAGCAGCCCAGGAAGGGCAGCCCAATCGTTGAACACTGAAGCTTTCTTT.